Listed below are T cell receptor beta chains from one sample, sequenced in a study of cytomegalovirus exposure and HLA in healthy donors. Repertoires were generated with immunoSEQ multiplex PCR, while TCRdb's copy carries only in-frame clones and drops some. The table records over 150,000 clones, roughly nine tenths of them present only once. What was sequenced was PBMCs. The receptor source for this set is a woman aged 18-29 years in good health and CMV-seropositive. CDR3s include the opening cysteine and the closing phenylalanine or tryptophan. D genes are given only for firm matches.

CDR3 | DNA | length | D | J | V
CASSLDTGLAGNNEQFF | TGTGCCAGCAGCTTAGATACAGGACTAGCGGGGAACAATGAGCAGTTCTTC | 17 | TRBD2 | TRBJ2-1 | TRBV11-3
CASSHPHGGSTDTQYF | TGCGCCAGCAGCCACCCCCACGGGGGAAGCACAGATACGCAGTATTTT | 16 | . | TRBJ2-3 | TRBV4-1
CATSRDLSDGYTF | TGTGCCACCAGCAGAGATCTGAGCGATGGCTACACCTTC | 13 | . | TRBJ1-2 | TRBV15
CASSYGTGEQFF | TGTGCCAGCAGCTACGGTACTGGTGAGCAGTTCTTC | 12 | . | TRBJ2-1 | TRBV5-4
CASSLVPGQETQYF | TGTGCCAGCAGCTTAGTTCCAGGCCAAGAGACCCAGTACTTC | 14 | . | TRBJ2-5 | TRBV11-2
CATGGPNQPQHF | TGTGCCACGGGGGGTCCCAATCAGCCCCAGCATTTT | 12 | . | TRBJ1-5 | TRBV28
CASSLVTTGGDEQYF | TGTGCCAGCAGCTTAGTGACTACAGGGGGGGACGAGCAGTACTTC | 15 | . | TRBJ2-7 | TRBV7-9
CASSLRGYGGRGNEEQFF | TGTGCCAGCAGCCTTAGGGGCTACGGCGGGAGAGGAAATGAGGAGCAGTTCTTC | 18 | TRBD2 | TRBJ2-1 | TRBV27
CASSAGGNTGELFF | TGTGCCAGCAGTGCGGGGGGGAACACCGGGGAGCTGTTTTTT | 14 | TRBD2 | TRBJ2-2 | TRBV6-5
CASIGTVDYGYTF | TGTGCCAGCATCGGGACAGTAGACTATGGCTACACCTTC | 13 | TRBD1 | TRBJ1-2 | TRBV5-6
CASSVLLGTELYNEQFF | TGTGCCAGCAGCGTACTCCTCGGGACAGAACTCTACAATGAGCAGTTCTTC | 17 | TRBD1 | TRBJ2-1 | TRBV5-5
CASSSTGTAYNEQFF | TGTGCCAGCAGCTCGACCGGGACAGCGTACAATGAGCAGTTCTTC | 15 | TRBD1 | TRBJ2-1 | TRBV7-9
CASSEGGLGLPDEQYF | TGTGCCAGCAGTGAGGGGGGACTCGGGCTTCCCGACGAGCAGTACTTC | 16 | . | TRBJ2-7 | TRBV2
CASSLDRGQNIQYF | TGTGCCAGCAGTTTGGACAGGGGTCAAAACATTCAGTACTTC | 14 | TRBD1 | TRBJ2-4 | TRBV28
CASSPLPGQGRHEQYF | TGTGCCAGCAGCCCACTGCCGGGACAGGGGAGACACGAGCAGTACTTC | 16 | TRBD1 | TRBJ2-7 | TRBV14